The 2 T cell receptor beta chains presented below share a single source sample, sequenced in a study of T cell repertoires in ileal Crohn's disease (dated by TCRdb to about 2019). In light of the paper, this sample's time point label describes: neoterminal ileum biopsy at postoperative endoscopy, about 6 months after surgery. The library relied on the immunoSEQ multiplex PCR assay. As stored in TCRdb, this immuneACCESS dataset retains in-frame rearrangements with V and J assigned. A fraction of the clones does not appear; measured against another copy, unresolved V genes explain less than half of the discrepancy, and the remainder lacks a known reason. Here the sample has over a thousand clones; 60% to 85% occur a single time. Clones ranked in the top ten supply 13% of the sample. Sequenced input: ileal tissue. The receptor source for this set is an adult with Crohn's disease.

This chain connects TRBV28 to TRBJ2-6; D call uncertain. Trimming pared 7 bases from V and 4 bases from J, leaving 8 bases between. The CDR3 is made up of 13 amino acids. CDR1 is MDHEN and CDR2 is SYDVKM in the germline V gene. In DNA, the CDR3 is TGTGCCAGCATGTTGGGAGGGGCCAACGTCCTGACTTTC. This codes for CASMLGGANVLTF.

This clone has a single count. The V gene is TRBV19, the J gene TRBJ2-5; D gene unclear. Germline CDR1 is LNHDA and CDR2 is SQIVND (reference sequence). This CDR3 region has 13 residues. The V end was cut by 6 bases, the J end by 4 bases, with 12 bases between. The CDR3, as DNA: TGTGCCAGTAGGGCGGTTGGGGTAGAGACCCAGTACTTC. Its protein product is CASRAVGVETQYF.